This TCR beta chain was captured in a study of blood T cell repertoires in COVID-19. Study-level information: Some COVID-19 samples were acute and others convalescent; all came from the United States, Italy and Spain.

The method was immunoSEQ multiplex PCR; TCRdb's version includes in-frame clones alone and lacks a portion of them. The data contain 120,000 to 150,000 clones, approximately 80% of them seen just once; the ten biggest clones take up 6.2%. This CDR3 region has 15 residues. Trimming removed 4 bases from V and 4 bases from J, with 13 bases in between. CDR1 is MNHEY and CDR2 is SMNVEV in the germline V gene (reference sequence). The sample comprised PBMCs or T cells enriched from blood (not recorded which). This TCR was sampled from a woman in her forties who had recovered from COVID-19. The chain joins TRBV27 to TRBJ2-2, with a tentative D call TRBD1 (5 bases). CDR3 amino acids: CASSSDRPGTGELFF. The CDR3 region has the DNA TGTGCCAGCAGTTCCGACAGACCAGGCACCGGGGAGCTGTTTTTT.